This entry concerns a single TCR beta chain. There is no known antigen for this receptor. No much larger clonotype is one base removed from it; base qualities were not supplied. The time point label here, explained by the study, means: baseline before first vaccination. Vaccinee samples came from UK trials COV001 and COV002, including a single-blind randomized controlled phase 2/3 trial of AZD1222 (ChAdOx1 nCoV-19) in healthy adults. For TCRbeta chain sequencing, PBMC samples from trial participants were taken at day 0 and at day 28 after the second dose. This record belongs to a study of T cell responses to AZD1222 COVID-19 vaccine (dated by TCRdb to the early 2020s). In terms of the full investigation: AZD1222 recipients with second doses at about 4 weeks or about 12 weeks were pooled, because spike-specific TCR depth and breadth did not differ between schedules. Trial participants were enrolled by age into subgroups of 18-55, 56-69 and 70-plus years, and 148, 28 and 57 TCR-sequenced participants, respectively, were included in these subgroups. TCR sequencing covered more than 230 trial participants: about 210 given two doses of AZD1222 and approximately 25 given two doses of MenACWY control vaccine.

The CDR3 regions of human TCRbeta chains were analyzed by immunosequencing. The study's processing was this. TCRs in the repertoires were compared against a reference library of SARS-CoV-2-specific TCRs that had been generated with the MIRA antigen-specificity platform. Breadth meant the fraction of unique TCRs that were SARS-CoV-2-associated, whereas depth meant the fraction of total T cells that were SARS-CoV-2-associated. Each spike-specific TCR was assigned to its reactive spike region and to a CD4 or CD8 class using the MIRA data. Log10-transformed breadth and depth values were compared by one-way ANOVA with Sidak's multiple comparisons tests. TCRdb provides this immuneACCESS table in a form limited to in-frame rearrangements. Some clones are lacking; in checked studies, under half of them reflect an unresolved V gene, and why the rest are absent is not known. V, J and clone size reflect that table, while D and trimming were determined from the DNA. Recorded for this sample are around 120,000 clones; around nine tenths of them occurred a single time. The biggest ten clones account for 7.2% of the sample.

Beyond this particular receptor, the publication reports: Conclusions about previously exposed vaccinees are limited, since just five or six AZD1222 recipients were seropositive for SARS-CoV-2 at baseline. Epitopes outside the regions mutated in the B.1.351 and B.1.1.7 variants were reportedly recognized by nearly half of the unique spike-specific TCRs. The whole spike protein was spanned by vaccine-associated CD4 TCRs, and dominant responses were seen in regions 160-218 and 743-854. Participants were mostly white British, with more females than males. The authors suggested clonal diversity may have been underestimated. No day 14 peak-response samples were available, so repertoires were characterized only after the peak T cell response. In the small 56-69-year group, the increase in depth fell short of significance, most likely because of low power. After two AZD1222 doses, spike-specific TCR breadth and depth were significantly higher than at day 0 and than in MenACWY recipients.

For CDR1 and CDR2, the germline V gene lists SGHRS and YFSETQ. Spanning cysteine to phenylalanine, the CDR3 consists of 15 amino acids. Only the CDR3 DNA stays, 45 bases, in frame from base 1. Trimming at the junction amounts to 1 base on V and 7 bases on J, and the germline ends lie 17 bases apart. This chain is built from TRBV5-1 and TRBJ1-2; the D segment could be TRBD1, given 6 matching bases. This sequence originates from an adult in good health. This specimen was peripheral blood, taken on day 0 of AZD1222 vaccination. This receptor has the CDR3 CASSLMQGTGSGYTF. The bases read TGCGCCAGCAGCTTGATGCAGGGCACAGGGTCTGGCTACACCTTC.